What follows describes a single T cell receptor beta chain. The antigen is unknown. It was cDNA, reverse transcribed from extracted RNA, that served as the sequencing template. Clones were sequenced by immunoSEQ multiplex PCR, and TCRdb holds only the in-frame ones, with some missing. This table holds 150,000 to 200,000 clones, around three fifths found once. Germline V gives CDR1 SQVTM, CDR2 ANQGSEA. V lost 4 bases and J lost 1, with 12 bases in between. This CDR3 region has 14 residues. This specimen belongs to a study of CD8+ T cells in alopecia areata. General study findings and limits: Higher clonality and more expanded CD8+ clones appeared in lesional than normal scalp. For patients receiving tofacitinib, scalp clonality and expanded CD8+ clones among the top 100 significantly decreased.

The treatment denotes: oral pan-JAK inhibitor, 5-10 mg twice daily. This chain connects TRBV29-1 to TRBJ2-3, with D possibly matching TRBD1 (6 bases). This sequence originates from a human donor with alopecia areata. The specimen was CD4+ T cells sorted from blood, collected at week 24, from a patient treated with tofacitinib. CDR3: CSVVRTVRTDTQYF. The CDR3 DNA sequence: TGCAGCGTTGTTCGGACAGTCCGCACAGATACGCAGTATTTT.